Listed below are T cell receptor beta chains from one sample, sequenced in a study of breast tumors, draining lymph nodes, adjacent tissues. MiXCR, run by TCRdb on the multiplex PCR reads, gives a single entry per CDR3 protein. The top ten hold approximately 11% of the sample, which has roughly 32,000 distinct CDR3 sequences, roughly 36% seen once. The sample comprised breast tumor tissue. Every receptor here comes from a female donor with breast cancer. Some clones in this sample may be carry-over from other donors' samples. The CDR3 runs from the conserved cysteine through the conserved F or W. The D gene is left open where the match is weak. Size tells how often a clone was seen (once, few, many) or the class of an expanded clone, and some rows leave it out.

DNA: TGTGCCACCAGGGGCCCGGGACAGGGCAGCGAGCAGTACTTC
CDR3: CATRGPGQGSEQYF
J: TRBJ2-7
length: 14
size: many
V: TRBV19
D: TRBD1

DNA: TGCAGTGCGTCAGCCTCTGGGGCCAACGTCCTGACTTTC
CDR3: CSASASGANVLTF
J: TRBJ2-6
length: 13
size: many
V: TRBV20-1
D: .

DNA: TGTGCCAGCAGACAATTGCCTACAGGGGGCGAGAAGCCCCAGCATTTT
CDR3: CASRQLPTGGEKPQHF
J: TRBJ1-5
length: 16
size: few
V: TRBV6-2/TRBV6-3
D: TRBD1

DNA: TGTGCCAGCAGCTTAGGGGGACTAGCGGGAGATACGCAGTATTTT
CDR3: CASSLGGLAGDTQYF
J: TRBJ2-3
length: 15
size: few
V: TRBV11-2
D: TRBD2

DNA: TGTGCCAGCAGCTTCTCGGACGAGCAGTTCTTC
CDR3: CASSFSDEQFF
J: TRBJ2-1
length: 11
size: .
V: TRBV7-9
D: .

DNA: TGTGCCAGCAGCCAGGGGGCGGGCGAGCAGTACTTC
CDR3: CASSQGAGEQYF
J: TRBJ2-7
length: 12
size: many
V: TRBV3-1
D: .

DNA: TGTGCCAGCAGCCCCCAGGGACTACCAAACGCCGGGGAGCTGTTTTTT
CDR3: CASSPQGLPNAGELFF
J: TRBJ2-2
length: 16
size: few
V: TRBV11-1
D: TRBD2

DNA: TGTGCCAGCTCACCACCCGCGAATCCCTACGAGCAGTACTTC
CDR3: CASSPPANPYEQYF
J: TRBJ2-7
length: 14
size: .
V: TRBV18
D: .

DNA: TGCGCCAGCAGCTTGGGCGGGACAGGGTATAGTTACGAGCAGTACTTC
CDR3: CASSLGGTGYSYEQYF
J: TRBJ2-7
length: 16
size: .
V: TRBV5-1
D: TRBD1

DNA: TGTGCCAGCAGCCGGGCAGGCTACGAGCAGTACTTC
CDR3: CASSRAGYEQYF
J: TRBJ2-7
length: 12
size: many
V: TRBV3-1
D: .

DNA: TGTGCCAGCAGCAGGGACAGGGCTGTCCTCTACGAGCAGTACTTC
CDR3: CASSRDRAVLYEQYF
J: TRBJ2-7
length: 15
size: many
V: TRBV11-2
D: TRBD1

DNA: TGTGCCAGCAGCATCCTTTTGTGGGTTGGCGAGCAGTACTTC
CDR3: CASSILLWVGEQYF
J: TRBJ2-7
length: 14
size: many
V: TRBV7-2
D: .

DNA: TGTGCCAGCAGGGAGGGGAGGTATTTGCCCCAGCATTTT
CDR3: CASREGRYLPQHF
J: TRBJ1-5
length: 13
size: many
V: TRBV28
D: .

DNA: TGTGCCAGCAGTCCAATGGCTGGGATTTCCTCAGATACGCAGTATTTT
CDR3: CASSPMAGISSDTQYF
J: TRBJ2-3
length: 16
size: .
V: TRBV7-9
D: .

DNA: TGTGCCAGTAGTATCGGGACGGCTTTATACAATGAGCAGTTCTTC
CDR3: CASSIGTALYNEQFF
J: TRBJ2-1
length: 15
size: many
V: TRBV19
D: .

DNA: TGCAGTGCTAGAGAGTCTGGGAACACAGATACGCAGTATTTT
CDR3: CSARESGNTDTQYF
J: TRBJ2-3
length: 14
size: many
V: TRBV20-1
D: .

DNA: TGTGCCAGCAGCTTGGGGGGGTACGGGGGTTTCAGGCCCCAGCATTTT
CDR3: CASSLGGYGGFRPQHF
J: TRBJ1-5
length: 16
size: many
V: TRBV5-6
D: .

DNA: TGTGCCAGCAGCCGGAGGGGTCATGGGAGCTATGGCTACACCTTC
CDR3: CASSRRGHGSYGYTF
J: TRBJ1-2
length: 15
size: .
V: TRBV3-1
D: .

DNA: TGTGCCATCGGGACACGCGACGAGCAGTACTTC
CDR3: CAIGTRDEQYF
J: TRBJ2-7
length: 11
size: many
V: TRBV10-3
D: .

DNA: TGTGCCAGCAGCTTCAGACTAGCGGGACCAGATACGCAGTATTTT
CDR3: CASSFRLAGPDTQYF
J: TRBJ2-3
length: 15
size: few
V: TRBV7-2
D: TRBD2

DNA: TGTGCCAGCAAATACAGGGCGACTAGCGGGAGCCTTGATGAGCAGTTCTTC
CDR3: CASKYRATSGSLDEQFF
J: TRBJ2-1
length: 17
size: .
V: TRBV6-1
D: TRBD2

DNA: TGTGCCAGCAGTTTAGCCGGGACAGGGAAGTATGGCTACACCTTC
CDR3: CASSLAGTGKYGYTF
J: TRBJ1-2
length: 15
size: many
V: TRBV12-3/TRBV12-4
D: TRBD1

DNA: TGTGCCAGCAGTGAAGCAGGGCCCAATCAGCCCCAGCATTTT
CDR3: CASSEAGPNQPQHF
J: TRBJ1-5
length: 14
size: .
V: TRBV6-1
D: .

DNA: TGCGCCAGCAGCCAAGATAGCGTCGGGAGTAGGGCCGGGGAGCTGTTTTTT
CDR3: CASSQDSVGSRAGELFF
J: TRBJ2-2
length: 17
size: .
V: TRBV4-3
D: .

DNA: TGTGCCAGCAGCGTAGGTGTCGGGAATCAGCCCCAGCATTTT
CDR3: CASSVGVGNQPQHF
J: TRBJ1-5
length: 14
size: many
V: TRBV9
D: .

DNA: TGCAGTGCTAGTGAAGGGACAGGGGGCCAAGAGACCCAGTACTTC
CDR3: CSASEGTGGQETQYF
J: TRBJ2-5
length: 15
size: many
V: TRBV20-1
D: TRBD1

DNA: TGTGCCAGCAGTTCCCTGTTGATGGGGCCCGCTAACTATGGCTACACCTTC
CDR3: CASSSLLMGPANYGYTF
J: TRBJ1-2
length: 17
size: .
V: TRBV6-2/TRBV6-3
D: .

DNA: TGTGCCAGCAGCTCAGTGGGTCTCCAGGTAGGCGAGCAGTACTTC
CDR3: CASSSVGLQVGEQYF
J: TRBJ2-7
length: 15
size: many
V: TRBV7-9
D: .

DNA: TGTGCCAGCAGTTACCGACCAGGATTCAATGAGCAGTTCTTC
CDR3: CASSYRPGFNEQFF
J: TRBJ2-1
length: 14
size: medium-sized
V: TRBV6-5
D: .

DNA: TGCAGTGCTAGATCCGGGACTAGCGACTACGAGCAGTACTTC
CDR3: CSARSGTSDYEQYF
J: TRBJ2-7
length: 14
size: many
V: TRBV20-1
D: TRBD2

DNA: TGTGCCAGCAGTTACCTACGGGATACGCAGTATTTT
CDR3: CASSYLRDTQYF
J: TRBJ2-3
length: 12
size: .
V: TRBV6-2/TRBV6-3
D: .

DNA: TGTGCCAGCAGTTACCCCCCGGGGATACAAGAGACCCAGTACTTC
CDR3: CASSYPPGIQETQYF
J: TRBJ2-5
length: 15
size: .
V: TRBV6-5
D: .

DNA: TGTGCCAGCAGTTACTCTCAGGGCCCCTACAATGAGCAGTTCTTC
CDR3: CASSYSQGPYNEQFF
J: TRBJ2-1
length: 15
size: once
V: TRBV6-6
D: .

DNA: TGCAGTCCCCGGAGTAGGCAGGGGTACAATGAGCAGTTCTTC
CDR3: CSPRSRQGYNEQFF
J: TRBJ2-1
length: 14
size: many
V: TRBV20-1
D: .

DNA: TGCAGTGCTAGAGTAGCTAGCGGCACAGATACGCAGTATTTT
CDR3: CSARVASGTDTQYF
J: TRBJ2-3
length: 14
size: .
V: TRBV20-1
D: .

DNA: TGCAGCGTCGAATCAGGACAGCTAGATACGCAGTATTTT
CDR3: CSVESGQLDTQYF
J: TRBJ2-3
length: 13
size: .
V: TRBV29-1
D: .

DNA: TGTGCCAGCAGCCCCCAGAACACCGGGGAGCTGTTTTTT
CDR3: CASSPQNTGELFF
J: TRBJ2-2
length: 13
size: many
V: TRBV5-6
D: .

DNA: TGTGCCAGCAGCTTACCAGTAACGGAGACCCAGTACTTC
CDR3: CASSLPVTETQYF
J: TRBJ2-5
length: 13
size: many
V: TRBV11-2
D: .

DNA: TGTGCCAGCAACCCGACAGGGGGAAACGAGCAGTACTTC
CDR3: CASNPTGGNEQYF
J: TRBJ2-7
length: 13
size: many
V: TRBV2
D: TRBD1

DNA: TGTGCCAGCAGCTTGAGGAATGAGCAGTTCTTC
CDR3: CASSLRNEQFF
J: TRBJ2-1
length: 11
size: medium-sized
V: TRBV11-3
D: .